Included here is one T cell receptor beta chain sequence, with context. Assay: immunoSEQ multiplex PCR; the TCRdb copy retains only in-frame clones and omits some. Of about 75,000 clones in the sample, around nine tenths were seen once. These data are taken from a study of T cell changes during pregnancy in multiple sclerosis. V was trimmed by 6 bases and J by 4 bases, leaving 19 bases between them. The CDR3 contains 15 residues. CDR1 is SGHRS and CDR2 is YFSETQ in the germline V gene. The material was CD4+ T cells from peripheral blood mononuclear cells, obtained before pregnancy. This sequence was found in a female donor with multiple sclerosis, enrolled in a pregnancy study. The chain is built from TRBV5-1 and TRBJ2-5; tentative D call: TRBD1 (6 bases). As DNA, the CDR3 is TGCGCCAGCAAAATCACCTCGGGCAGGGGAGAGACCCAGTACTTC. Protein product: CASKITSGRGETQYF.